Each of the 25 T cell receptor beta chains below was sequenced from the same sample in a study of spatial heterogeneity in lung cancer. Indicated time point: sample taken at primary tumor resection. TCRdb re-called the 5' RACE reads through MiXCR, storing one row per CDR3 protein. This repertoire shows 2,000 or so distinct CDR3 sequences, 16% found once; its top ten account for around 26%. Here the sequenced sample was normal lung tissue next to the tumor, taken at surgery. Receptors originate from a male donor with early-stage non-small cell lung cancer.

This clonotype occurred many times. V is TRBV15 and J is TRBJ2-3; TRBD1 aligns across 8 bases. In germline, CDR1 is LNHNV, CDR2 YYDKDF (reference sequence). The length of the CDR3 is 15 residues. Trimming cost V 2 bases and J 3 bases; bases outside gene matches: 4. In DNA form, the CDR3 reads TGTGCCACCAGCAGACCGGGACAGGAGACAGATACGCAGTATTTT. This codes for CATSRPGQETDTQYF.

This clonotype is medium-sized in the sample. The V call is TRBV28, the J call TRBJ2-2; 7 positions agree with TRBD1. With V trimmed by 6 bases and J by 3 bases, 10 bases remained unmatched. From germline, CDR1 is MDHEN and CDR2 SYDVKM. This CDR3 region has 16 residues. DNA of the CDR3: TGTGCCAGCAGCCATCACAGGGGAAGCGACACCGGGGAGCTGTTTTTT. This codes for CASSHHRGSDTGELFF.

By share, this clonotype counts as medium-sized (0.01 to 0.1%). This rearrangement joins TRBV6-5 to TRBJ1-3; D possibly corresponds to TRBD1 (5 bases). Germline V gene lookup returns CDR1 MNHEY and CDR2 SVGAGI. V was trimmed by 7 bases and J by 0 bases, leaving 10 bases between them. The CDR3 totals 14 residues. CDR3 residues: CASKRQSSGNTIYF. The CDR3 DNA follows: TGTGCCAGCAAACGACAGAGCTCTGGAAACACCATATATTTT.

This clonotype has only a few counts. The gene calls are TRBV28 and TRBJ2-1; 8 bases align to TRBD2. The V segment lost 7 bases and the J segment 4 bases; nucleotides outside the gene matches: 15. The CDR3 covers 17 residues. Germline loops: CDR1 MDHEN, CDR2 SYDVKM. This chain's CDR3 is CASIPSWGGRSYNEQFF. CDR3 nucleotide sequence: TGTGCCAGCATCCCTTCGTGGGGCGGGAGGTCATACAATGAGCAGTTCTTC.

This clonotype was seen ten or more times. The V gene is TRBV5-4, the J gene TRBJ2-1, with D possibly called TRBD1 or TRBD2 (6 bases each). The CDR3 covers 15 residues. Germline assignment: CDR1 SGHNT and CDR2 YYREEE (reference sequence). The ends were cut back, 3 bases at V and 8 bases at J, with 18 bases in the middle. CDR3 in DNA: TGTGCCAGCAGCTCGGACGGGAGACAGGTGCATGAGCAGTTCTTC. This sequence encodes CASSSDGRQVHEQFF.

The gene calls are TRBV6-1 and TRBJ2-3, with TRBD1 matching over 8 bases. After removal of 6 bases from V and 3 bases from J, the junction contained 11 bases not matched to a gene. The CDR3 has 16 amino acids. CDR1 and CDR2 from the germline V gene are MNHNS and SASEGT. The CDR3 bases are TGTGCCAGCAGCCTCGACAGGGGCAGAGGGACAGATACGCAGTATTTT. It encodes CASSLDRGRGTDTQYF.

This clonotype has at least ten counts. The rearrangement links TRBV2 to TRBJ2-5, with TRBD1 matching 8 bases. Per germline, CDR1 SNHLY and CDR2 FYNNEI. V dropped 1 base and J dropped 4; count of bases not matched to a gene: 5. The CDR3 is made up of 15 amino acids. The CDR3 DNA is TGTGCCAGCAGTGAAGATAGGGACAGGCGAGAGACCCAGTACTTC. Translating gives CASSEDRDRRETQYF.

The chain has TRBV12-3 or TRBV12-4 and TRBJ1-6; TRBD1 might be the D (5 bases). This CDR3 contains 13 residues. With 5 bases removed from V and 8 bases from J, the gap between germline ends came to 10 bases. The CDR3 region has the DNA TGTGCCAGCAGTCCAAACAGGCATTCACCCCTCCACTTT. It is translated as CASSPNRHSPLHF.

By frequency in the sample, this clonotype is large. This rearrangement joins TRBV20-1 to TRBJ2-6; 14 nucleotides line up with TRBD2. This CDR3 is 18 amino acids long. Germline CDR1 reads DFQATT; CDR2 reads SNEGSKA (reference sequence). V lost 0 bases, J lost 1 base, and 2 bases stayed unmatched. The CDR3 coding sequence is TGCAGTGCTAGAGAGCGACTAGCGGGAGGGTCTGGGGCCAACGTCCTGACTTTC. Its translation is CSARERLAGGSGANVLTF.

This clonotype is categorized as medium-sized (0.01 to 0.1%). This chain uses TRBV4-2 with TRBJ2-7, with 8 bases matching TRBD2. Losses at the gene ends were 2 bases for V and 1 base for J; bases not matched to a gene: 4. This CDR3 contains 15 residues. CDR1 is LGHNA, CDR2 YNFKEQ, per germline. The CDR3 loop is CASSQKLAESYEQYF. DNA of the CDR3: TGTGCCAGCAGCCAAAAACTAGCGGAGTCCTACGAGCAGTACTTC.

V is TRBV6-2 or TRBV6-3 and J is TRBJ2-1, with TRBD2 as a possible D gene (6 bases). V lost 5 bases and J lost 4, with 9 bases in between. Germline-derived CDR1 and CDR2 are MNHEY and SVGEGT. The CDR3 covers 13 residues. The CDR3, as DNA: TGTGCCAGCAGTCCGGGACTTTACAATGAGCAGTTCTTC. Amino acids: CASSPGLYNEQFF.

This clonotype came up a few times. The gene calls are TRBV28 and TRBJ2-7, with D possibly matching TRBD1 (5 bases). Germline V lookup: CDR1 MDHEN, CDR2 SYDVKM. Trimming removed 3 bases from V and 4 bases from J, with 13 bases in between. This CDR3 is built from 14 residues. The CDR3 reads CASSFPPGSYEQYF. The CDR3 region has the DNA TGTGCCAGCAGTTTCCCCCCAGGGTCATACGAGCAGTACTTC.

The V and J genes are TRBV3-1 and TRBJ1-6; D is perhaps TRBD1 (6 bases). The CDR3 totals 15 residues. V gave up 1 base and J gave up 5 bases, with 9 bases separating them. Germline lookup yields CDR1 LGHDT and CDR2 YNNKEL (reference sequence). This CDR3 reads CASSQGTANNSPLHF. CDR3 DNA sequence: TGTGCCAGCAGCCAAGGGACAGCTAATAATTCACCCCTCCACTTT.

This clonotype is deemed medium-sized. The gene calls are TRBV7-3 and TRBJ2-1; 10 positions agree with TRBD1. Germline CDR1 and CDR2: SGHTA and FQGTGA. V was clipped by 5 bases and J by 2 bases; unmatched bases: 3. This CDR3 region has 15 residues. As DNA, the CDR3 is TGTGCCAGCAGCCTAGACAGGGGGCCCTACAATGAGCAGTTCTTC. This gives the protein CASSLDRGPYNEQFF.

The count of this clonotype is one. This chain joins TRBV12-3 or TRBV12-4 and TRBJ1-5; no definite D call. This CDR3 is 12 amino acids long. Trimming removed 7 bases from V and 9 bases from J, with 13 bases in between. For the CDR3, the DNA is TGTGCCAGCAAGGCGGGGATCGGGCCCCAGCATTTT. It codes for CASKAGIGPQHF.

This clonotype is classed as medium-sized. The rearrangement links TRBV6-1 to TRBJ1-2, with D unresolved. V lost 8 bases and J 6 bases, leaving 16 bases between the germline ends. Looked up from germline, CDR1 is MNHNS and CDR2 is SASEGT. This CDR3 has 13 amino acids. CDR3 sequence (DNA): TGTGCCAGCGGAAGGGTGACATTCGATGGCTACACCTTC. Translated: CASGRVTFDGYTF.

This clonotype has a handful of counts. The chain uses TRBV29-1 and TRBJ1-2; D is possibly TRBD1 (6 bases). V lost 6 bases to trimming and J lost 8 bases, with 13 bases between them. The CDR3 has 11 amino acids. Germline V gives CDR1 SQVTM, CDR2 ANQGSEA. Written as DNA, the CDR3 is TGCAGCGTCACGATTACAGGGGGCTACACCTTC. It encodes CSVTITGGYTF.

The CDR3 bases are TGTGCCAGCAGTTTAAGAGGACGAAATTCACCCCTCCACTTT. Protein: CASSLRGRNSPLHF. V is TRBV28 and J is TRBJ1-6, with unresolved D. CDR1 and CDR2 from the germline V gene are MDHEN and SYDVKM. The V and J ends lost 2 bases and 7 bases respectively, with 9 bases between them. This CDR3 has 14 residues. Full variable domain (outside the CDR3, taken from reference TRBV28 and TRBJ1-6): DVKVTQSSRYLVKRTGEKVFLECVQDMDHENMFWYRQDPGLGLRLIYFSYDVKMKEKGDIPEGYSVSREKKERFSLILESASTNQTSMYLCASSLRGRNSPLHFGNGTRLTVT.

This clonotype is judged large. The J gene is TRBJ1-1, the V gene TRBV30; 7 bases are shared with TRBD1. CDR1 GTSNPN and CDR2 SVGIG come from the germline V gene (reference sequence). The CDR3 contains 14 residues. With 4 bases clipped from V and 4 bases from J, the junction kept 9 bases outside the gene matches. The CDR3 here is CAWTLLTGVTEAFF. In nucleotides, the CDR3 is TGTGCCTGGACCCTATTAACAGGGGTCACTGAAGCTTTCTTT.

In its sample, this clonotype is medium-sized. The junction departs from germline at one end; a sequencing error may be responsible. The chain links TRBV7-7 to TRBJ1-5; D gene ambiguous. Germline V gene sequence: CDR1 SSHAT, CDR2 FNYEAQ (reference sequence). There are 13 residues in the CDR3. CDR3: CASSLTPDQPQHF. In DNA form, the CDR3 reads TGTGCTAGCAGCTTAACCCCTGATCAGCCCCAGCATTTT. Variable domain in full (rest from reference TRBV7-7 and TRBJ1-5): GAGVSQSPRYKVTKRGQDVTLRCDPISSHATLYWYQQALGQGPEFLTYFNYEAQPDKSGLPSDRFSAERPEGSISTLTIQRTEQRDSAMYRCASSLTPDQPQHFGDGTRLSIL.

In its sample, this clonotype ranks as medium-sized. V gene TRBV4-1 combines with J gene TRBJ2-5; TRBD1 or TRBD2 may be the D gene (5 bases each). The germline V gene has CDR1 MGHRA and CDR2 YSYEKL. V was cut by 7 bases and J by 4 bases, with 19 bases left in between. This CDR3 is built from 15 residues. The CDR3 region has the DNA TGCGCCAGCACCCCCGCCGGCCGGGACGGAGAGACCCAGTACTTC. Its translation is CASTPAGRDGETQYF.

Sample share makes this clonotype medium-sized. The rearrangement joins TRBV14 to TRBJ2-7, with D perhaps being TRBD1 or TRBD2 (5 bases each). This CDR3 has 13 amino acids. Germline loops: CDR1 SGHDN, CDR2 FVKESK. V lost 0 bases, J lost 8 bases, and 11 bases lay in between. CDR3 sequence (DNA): TGTGCCAGCAGCCAAGAACTTGGGACCAAGCAGTACTTC. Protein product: CASSQELGTKQYF.

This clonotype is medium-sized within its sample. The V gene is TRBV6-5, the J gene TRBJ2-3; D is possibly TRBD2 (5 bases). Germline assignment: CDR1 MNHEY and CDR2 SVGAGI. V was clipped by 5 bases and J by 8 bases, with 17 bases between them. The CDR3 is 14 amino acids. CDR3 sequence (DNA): TGTGCCAGCAGTCCCGAAGCAGTCGGAGGTACGCAGTATTTT. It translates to CASSPEAVGGTQYF.

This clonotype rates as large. CDR3 DNA: TGCGCCAGCAGCCAGGAAGAGACCCAGTACTTC. It is translated as CASSQEETQYF. V gene TRBV4-1 combines with J gene TRBJ2-5; unclear D gene. The CDR3 is 11 amino acids. V was shortened by 3 bases and J by 3 bases, with 2 bases between the two germline ends. CDR1 and CDR2 from the germline V gene are MGHRA and YSYEKL.

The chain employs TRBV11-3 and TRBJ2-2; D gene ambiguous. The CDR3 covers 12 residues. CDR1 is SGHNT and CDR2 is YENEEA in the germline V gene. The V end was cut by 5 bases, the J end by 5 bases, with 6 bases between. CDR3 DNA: TGTGCCAGCAGCCCTAGAACCGGGGAGCTGTTTTTT. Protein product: CASSPRTGELFF.